The 3 T cell receptor beta chains listed next were all sequenced from one sample in a study of technical replicates of blood from a handful of donors. Profiling relied on immunoSEQ multiplex PCR, and the TCRdb table lists in-frame clones only, not all of them. This table holds 45,000 to 60,000 clones, just over 85% found once. The sample consisted of PBMCs. The receptors originated from a human donor in good health. Some clones in this sample may be carry-over from other donors' samples.

CDR3 nucleotides: TGTGCCATCTTGGGACTAGCGGGGGCTTTCGGCACAGATACGCAGTATTTT. Translation gives CAILGLAGAFGTDTQYF. This chain joins TRBV28 and TRBJ2-3; 14 positions agree with TRBD2. Trimming removed 10 bases from V and 1 base from J; junction bases left unmatched: 10. Germline assignment: CDR1 MDHEN and CDR2 SYDVKM. The length of the CDR3 is 17 residues.

The rearrangement links TRBV5-1 to TRBJ1-1; 8 nucleotides line up with TRBD1. The CDR3 is made up of 13 amino acids. After removal of 7 bases from V and 3 bases from J, the junction contained 5 bases not matched to a gene. Germline CDR1 is SGHRS and CDR2 is YFSETQ. CDR3 coding DNA: TGCGCCAGCCGACAGGGGATGGACACTGAAGCTTTCTTT. Translating it yields CASRQGMDTEAFF.

CDR3 bases: TGTGCCTGGAGTCCGGGACTCATGAACACTGAAGCTTTCTTT. This encodes CAWSPGLMNTEAFF. The gene calls are TRBV30 and TRBJ1-1; D may be TRBD1 (5 bases). The CDR3 loop spans 14 amino acids. Trimming removed 2 bases at V and 0 bases at J, with 10 bases between. CDR1 is GTSNPN and CDR2 is SVGIG in the germline V gene (reference sequence). The full variable domain, with the rest looked up from reference TRBV30 and TRBJ1-1, is SQTIHQWPATLVQPVGSPLSLECTVEGTSNPNLYWYRQAAGRGLQLLFYSVGIGQISSEVPQNLSASRPQDRQFILSSKKLLLSDSGFYLCAWSPGLMNTEAFFGQGTRLTVV.